This entry describes one TCR beta chain. This specimen comes from a study of blood T cell repertoires in COVID-19. The wider study: The origin of the acute and convalescent COVID-19 samples was the United States, Italy and Spain. PBMCs, B-cell-depleted T cells, or T cells provided the cDNA or gDNA that made up the material.

The CDR3 runs to 19 residues. V was trimmed by 0 bases and J by 1 base, leaving 17 bases between them. CDR1 is SGHRS and CDR2 is YFSETQ in the germline V gene. In the study's own analysis: By means of reference gene primer amplification, nucleated cell counts were estimated. Measured with immunoSEQ multiplex PCR; TCRdb has only the in-frame clones, and not every one. D and trimming come from the DNA, and the V and J calls and clone size come from that table. The sample includes some 700,000 clones, 75% to 90% of them seen just once. Sequencing was carried out using peripheral blood. The chain combines TRBV5-1 with TRBJ2-6, with D possibly matching TRBD1 (6 bases). This TCR derives from a woman aged 18-30 years with acute or convalescent COVID-19. The CDR3 loop is CASSLGVDSSYSGANVLTF. As DNA, the CDR3 is TGCGCCAGCAGCTTGGGGGTGGACAGCTCTTATTCTGGGGCCAACGTCCTGACTTTC.